This passage covers 22 T cell receptor beta chains from one sample sequenced in a study of blood T cell repertoires in COVID-19. Data came from immunoSEQ multiplex PCR; TCRdb stores just in-frame clones and leaves some out. The sample lists hundreds of thousands of clones, approximately 86% occurring once. The specimen sequenced was peripheral blood. The receptors derive from a woman between 55 and 75 years old with COVID-19, enrolled during active disease.

V gene TRBV28 combines with J gene TRBJ2-5, with 7 bases lining up with TRBD1. V lost 6 bases, J lost 4 bases, and 14 bases stayed unmatched. The CDR3 contains 16 residues. The germline V gene has CDR1 MDHEN and CDR2 SYDVKM. The CDR3 loop reads CASRYGTALPGETQYF. In nucleotides, the CDR3 is TGTGCCAGCAGATATGGGACAGCCCTACCGGGAGAGACCCAGTACTTC.

The V gene is TRBV6-4, the J gene TRBJ2-2; TRBD2 aligns across 7 bases. The CDR3 has 13 residues. V was pared by 4 bases and J by 4 bases, with 0 bases of the junction left unmatched. Germline lookup yields CDR1 MRHNA and CDR2 SNTAGT. CDR3 DNA sequence: TGTGCCAGCAGTGGGACTAGCACCGGGGAGCTGTTTTTT. Its protein product is CASSGTSTGELFF.

The chain uses TRBV5-4 and TRBJ1-2; the D gene is possibly TRBD1 (5 bases). Trimming left V 0 bases short and J 3 bases short, with 21 bases between. Germline V gene data show CDR1 as SGHNT and CDR2 as YYREEE (reference sequence). This CDR3 contains 18 residues. CDR3 DNA: TGTGCCAGCAGCTTGGATGGTGGGCAGGGTTTTGTTGACTATGGCTACACCTTC. It is translated as CASSLDGGQGFVDYGYTF.

The chain has TRBV9 and TRBJ1-4; 7 nucleotides line up with TRBD1. After removal of 4 bases from V and 4 bases from J, the junction contained 7 bases not matched to a gene. This CDR3 is built from 15 residues. Germline CDR1 is SGDLS and CDR2 is YYNGEE. The CDR3 sequence: CASSPWTGVNEKLFF. CDR3 nucleotides: TGTGCCAGCAGCCCCTGGACAGGAGTTAATGAAAAACTGTTTTTT.

The chain recombines TRBV2 with TRBJ2-3, with TRBD2 matching over 9 bases. This CDR3 has 14 amino acids. With V trimmed by 4 bases and J by 4 bases, 3 bases remained unmatched. CDR1 SNHLY and CDR2 FYNNEI come from the germline V gene. The CDR3 DNA reads as TGTGCCAGCAGTGGGGGACTAGCCGCAGATACGCAGTATTTT. Protein product: CASSGGLAADTQYF.

In this sample, this clone turned up once. The J gene is TRBJ2-3, the V gene TRBV11-3; 7 positions match TRBD1. CDR1 and CDR2 from the germline V gene are SGHNT and YENEEA. There are 14 residues in the CDR3. Germline trimming cut 4 bases from V and 4 bases from J; bases unmatched to any gene: 5. The CDR3 DNA reads as TGTGCCAGCAGCTCCGGCACAGGGGCAGATACGCAGTATTTT. This sequence encodes CASSSGTGADTQYF.

This clone has just one count. The V and J genes are TRBV7-8 and TRBJ1-6, with no clear D. Germline CDR1 is SGHVS and CDR2 is FQNEAQ. The CDR3 is 15 amino acids. V was cut by 1 base and J by 9 bases, with 13 bases left in between. Here the CDR3 DNA reads TGTGCCAGCAGCTTAGAGGACGGGGAGAGTTCACCCCTCCACTTT. Translation: CASSLEDGESSPLHF. The whole variable domain, filled in from reference TRBV7-8 and TRBJ1-6, reads GAGVSQSPRYKVAKRGQDVALRCDPISGHVSLFWYQQALGQGPEFLTYFQNEAQLDKSGLPSDRFFAERPEGSVSTLKIQRTQQEDSAVYLCASSLEDGESSPLHFGNGTRLTVT.

The CDR3 reads CASSHRGREPLHF. Written as DNA, the CDR3 is TGTGCCAGCAGTCACAGGGGGCGGGAACCCCTCCACTTT. The J gene is TRBJ1-6, the V gene TRBV6-5; 9 bases are a match to TRBD1. Germline CDR1 is MNHEY and CDR2 is SVGAGI. The CDR3 has 13 amino acids. Trimming took 5 bases from V and 12 from J; bases not matched to a gene: 5.

The V call is TRBV7-2, the J call TRBJ2-7; a weak D match, TRBD1 (6 bases). Germline V gives CDR1 SGHTA, CDR2 FQGNSA. V lost 0 bases and J lost 1, with 7 bases in between. This CDR3 region has 14 residues. The CDR3 here is CASSLAGGSYEQYF. For the CDR3, the DNA is TGTGCCAGCAGCTTAGCAGGGGGATCCTACGAGCAGTACTTC.

J is TRBJ1-3 and V is TRBV6-6; TRBD1 is a possible D gene (5 bases). CDR3 length equals 16 residues. Germline CDR1 and CDR2: MNHNY and SVGAGI (reference sequence). The ends were cut back, 2 bases at V and 3 bases at J, with 14 bases in the middle. In DNA form, the CDR3 reads TGTGCCAGCAGTTACCCGGGGAGGGGTGATGGAAACACCATATATTTT. Protein: CASSYPGRGDGNTIYF.

For this clone: Other DNA sequences from this sample encode an identical CDR3 as well. V and J are TRBV5-1 and TRBJ1-3; D gene uncertain. V shed 0 bases and J shed 4 bases, with 5 bases lying between them. This CDR3 has 13 amino acids. Germline V gives CDR1 SGHRS, CDR2 YFSETQ. The CDR3 sequence: CASSLDTGNTIYF. The CDR3 DNA reads as TGCGCCAGCAGCTTGGACACCGGAAACACCATATATTTT.

The chain carries TRBV12-5 and TRBJ1-6; weak D call: TRBD1 (5 bases). The CDR3 has 16 amino acids. Trimming removed 0 bases at V and 0 bases at J, with 6 bases between. Germline CDR1 and CDR2: LGHNT and FRNRAP. For the CDR3, the DNA is TGTGCTAGTGGTTTGGTCGGGGGCTCCTATAATTCACCCCTCCACTTT. It specifies CASGLVGGSYNSPLHF. The variable domain in full, with the rest retrieved from reference TRBV12-5 and TRBJ1-6, is DARVTQTPRHKVTEMGQEVTMRCQPILGHNTVFWYRQTMMQGLELLAYFRNRAPLDDSGMPKDRFSAEMPDATLATLKIQPSEPRDSAVYFCASGLVGGSYNSPLHFGNGTRLTVT.

This chain joins TRBV9 and TRBJ2-1, with 7 bases lining up with TRBD1. The CDR3 consists of 11 residues. Trimming cost V 4 bases and J 12 bases; bases outside gene matches: 4. Germline V gene lookup returns CDR1 SGDLS and CDR2 YYNGEE. CDR3 residues: CASSPGGWQFF. CDR3 coding DNA: TGTGCCAGCAGCCCAGGGGGATGGCAGTTCTTC.

The chain employs TRBV4-3 and TRBJ1-6, with D perhaps matching TRBD1 (5 bases). Germline V gene lookup returns CDR1 LGHNA and CDR2 YSLEER. V was trimmed by 0 bases and J by 6 bases, leaving 15 bases between them. CDR3 length: 17 residues. Written as DNA, the CDR3 is TGCGCCAGCAGCCAAGAGATACAGGCCGCACCTAATTCACCCCTCCACTTT. Its protein is CASSQEIQAAPNSPLHF.

V and J are TRBV18 and TRBJ1-4; 10 nucleotides match TRBD1. The V and J ends lost 3 bases and 8 bases, in that order; junction bases with no gene match: 3. Germline CDR1 and CDR2: KGHSH and LQKENI. This CDR3 spans 14 amino acids. CDR3 amino acids: CASSPGQGTEKLFF. DNA for the CDR3: TGTGCCAGCTCACCGGGACAGGGGACGGAAAAACTGTTTTTT.

The chain links TRBV5-4 to TRBJ2-7; 13 positions match TRBD2. Losses at the gene ends were 1 base for V and 0 bases for J; bases not matched to a gene: 4. CDR1 is SGHNT, CDR2 YYREEE, per germline (reference sequence). The CDR3 covers 17 residues. The CDR3 nucleotides read TGTGCCAGCAGCTTGCAACTAGCGGGGGGGCTCTCCTACGAGCAGTACTTC. Translating gives CASSLQLAGGLSYEQYF.

The rearrangement joins TRBV9 to TRBJ2-3; 8 nucleotides line up with TRBD2. The CDR3 consists of 15 residues. Trimming removed 6 bases from V and 1 base from J; junction bases left unmatched: 7. CDR1 and CDR2 (germline): SGDLS, YYNGEE. The CDR3 region is CASTIGGAGTDTQYF. In DNA, the CDR3 is TGTGCCAGCACAATCGGGGGGGCGGGCACAGATACGCAGTATTTT.

The rearrangement links TRBV18 to TRBJ2-2; tentative D call: TRBD1 (5 bases). This CDR3 has 17 amino acids. V gave up 2 bases and J gave up 0 bases, with 13 bases separating them. The V gene's germline CDR1 is KGHSH and CDR2 LQKENI. Here the CDR3 reads CASSPSVAGSNTGELFF. CDR3 DNA sequence: TGTGCCAGCTCACCATCGGTTGCAGGGTCGAACACCGGGGAGCTGTTTTTT. The whole variable domain, remainder taken from reference TRBV18 and TRBJ2-2, is NAGVMQNPRHLVRRRGQEARLRCSPMKGHSHVYWYRQLPEEGLKFMVYLQKENIIDESGMPKERFSAEFPKEGPSILRIQQVVRGDSAAYFCASSPSVAGSNTGELFFGEGSRLTVL.

The CDR3 DNA reads as TGTGCCAGCAGCTCTTCGGGGACAACTAATGAAAAACTGTTTTTT. As protein: CASSSSGTTNEKLFF. V gene TRBV7-9 combines with J gene TRBJ1-4; D is ambiguous. Trimming shortened V by 4 bases and J by 0 bases, and 9 bases separated the two germline ends. The CDR3 sequence is 15 residues long. Germline values: CDR1 SEHNR, CDR2 FQNEAQ (reference sequence).

The V gene is TRBV19, the J gene TRBJ2-7; D might be TRBD1 (5 bases). Germline V CDR1 and CDR2: LNHDA, SQIVND (reference sequence). The CDR3 is 14 amino acids. V lost 1 base and J lost 4, with 11 bases in between. The DNA for the CDR3 is TGTGCCAGTAGTATAGGCGCCAGGGCGTACGAGCAGTACTTC. It codes for CASSIGARAYEQYF. Complete variable domain (other parts from reference TRBV19 and TRBJ2-7): DGGITQSPKYLFRKEGQNVTLSCEQNLNHDAMYWYRQDPGQGLRLIYYSQIVNDFQKGDIAEGYSVSREKKESFPLTVTSAQKNPTAFYLCASSIGARAYEQYFGPGTRLTVT.

The gene calls are TRBV7-3 and TRBJ2-3; possibly TRBD2 for D (5 bases). This CDR3 is 13 amino acids long. Germline CDR1 SGHTA, CDR2 FQGTGA. Trimming left V 5 bases short and J 1 base short, with 7 bases between. The CDR3 loop is CASSPGGTDTQYF. The CDR3 DNA reads as TGTGCCAGCAGCCCCGGGGGCACAGATACGCAGTATTTT.

V gene TRBV10-3 combines with J gene TRBJ2-2, with 13 bases matching TRBD2. The V and J ends lost 2 bases and 5 bases, in that order; junction bases with no gene match: 2. Germline CDR1 reads ENHRY; CDR2 reads SYGVKD. The CDR3 length is 16 residues. The CDR3 here is CAISEGTSGETGELFF. As DNA, the CDR3 is TGTGCCATCAGTGAGGGGACTAGCGGGGAAACCGGGGAGCTGTTTTTT.